This passage covers 21 T cell receptor beta chains from one sample sequenced in a study of cytomegalovirus exposure and HLA in healthy donors. The PCR employed 60 Vbeta primers together with 13 Jbeta primers. Sequencing used immunoSEQ multiplex PCR; TCRdb keeps in-frame clones, though not all of them. The sample holds approximately 220,000 clones; around four fifths are singletons and the top ten take more than 0.6%. Material for sequencing was PBMCs. The receptors derive from a boy under 10 years old in good health and CMV-seronegative.

This chain uses TRBV6-1 with TRBJ2-7; 9 bases are a match to TRBD2. CDR1 MNHNS and CDR2 SASEGT come from the germline V gene. The CDR3 is 15 amino acids. V gave up 3 bases and J gave up 3 bases; unmatched junction bases: 6. CDR3 sequence: CASSELGTSIYEQYF. Written as DNA, the CDR3 is TGTGCCAGCAGTGAGCTGGGGACTAGCATCTACGAGCAGTACTTC.

This sequence joins TRBV4-1 and TRBJ2-3, with TRBD1 matching over 7 bases. J was trimmed by 5 bases and V by 4 bases; bases with no gene match: 6. Looked up from germline, CDR1 is MGHRA and CDR2 is YSYEKL. This CDR3 spans 14 amino acids. CDR3 in amino acids: CASSPGTVKDTQYF. The DNA of the CDR3 is TGCGCCAGCAGCCCCGGGACAGTGAAAGATACGCAGTATTTT.

In the case of this clone: One end of the junction varies from germline; a read error may be responsible. DNA of the CDR3: TGTTCCAGCAGCTTGACGGGCACTGAAGCTTTCTTT. It translates to CSSSLTGTEAFF. The rearrangement uses TRBV7-9 and TRBJ1-1; D unresolved. The germline V gene has CDR1 SEHNR and CDR2 FQNEAQ (reference sequence). The CDR3 is 12 amino acids.

V gene TRBV9 combines with J gene TRBJ2-3; the match to TRBD2 covers 9 bases. J lost 3 bases, V lost 4 bases, and 15 bases had no gene match. The CDR3 runs 18 residues. CDR1 is SGDLS and CDR2 is YYNGEE in the germline V gene. CDR3 protein: CASSPTWRRGGGTDTQYF. As DNA, the CDR3 is TGTGCCAGCAGCCCGACTTGGAGGCGGGGGGGAGGGACAGATACGCAGTATTTT.

The chain uses TRBV15 and TRBJ2-7; TRBD1 matches at 8 bases. The CDR3 totals 15 residues. The germline V gene encodes CDR1 LNHNV and CDR2 YYDKDF (reference sequence). Unmatched junction bases numbered 10, after V lost 5 bases and J lost 4 bases. The CDR3 nucleotides are TGTGCCACCAGCCCAACTGTACAGGGGGATTACGAGCAGTACTTC. Its protein product is CATSPTVQGDYEQYF.

The chain recombines TRBV2 with TRBJ2-2; 10 nucleotides match TRBD1. From germline, CDR1 is SNHLY and CDR2 FYNNEI. The CDR3 is 16 residues long. The trim removed 5 bases at V and 7 bases at J, leaving 10 bases unmatched. DNA of the CDR3: TGTGCCAGCAGTACCGGGACAGGGGTTTTAGGCGGGGAGCTGTTTTTT. Residues: CASSTGTGVLGGELFF. Full variable domain (outside the CDR3, taken from reference TRBV2 and TRBJ2-2): EPEVTQTPSHQVTQMGQEVILRCVPISNHLYFYWYRQILGQKVEFLVSFYNNEISEKSEIFDDQFSVERPDGSNFTLKIRSTKLEDSAMYFCASSTGTGVLGGELFFGEGSRLTVL.

CDR3 sequence (DNA): TGTGCCAGCAGGAGCGAGATCACAGATACGCAGTATTTT. Protein sequence: CASRSEITDTQYF. The chain carries TRBV6-1 and TRBJ2-3; D remains unclear. V lost 6 bases, J lost 2 bases, and 9 bases lay in between. The length of the CDR3 is 13 residues. CDR1 is MNHNS, CDR2 SASEGT, per germline.

The chain joins TRBV5-1 to TRBJ1-5; no clear D. V lost 0 bases to trimming and J lost 7 bases, with 11 bases between them. This CDR3 comprises 14 residues. Germline CDR1 and CDR2: SGHRS and YFSETQ. CDR3 sequence (DNA): TGCGCCAGCAGCTTGGATTTCCCAGGCCAGCCCCAGCATTTT. Protein product: CASSLDFPGQPQHF.

The CDR3 loop is CASSITYLGGEDGYTF. In DNA form, the CDR3 reads TGTGCCAGTAGTATTACGTATCTAGGGGGTGAAGATGGCTACACCTTC. This chain connects TRBV19 to TRBJ1-2; D possibly corresponds to TRBD1 (6 bases). Trimming took off 3 bases at V and 6 bases at J, with 20 bases between the two ends. Germline CDR1 and CDR2: LNHDA and SQIVND (reference sequence). This CDR3 is built from 16 residues.

The gene calls are TRBV5-5 and TRBJ2-7, with 11 bases matching TRBD1. The ends lost 3 bases at V and 4 bases at J; junction bases unmatched: 6. CDR3 length: 15 residues. Germline V gene sequence: CDR1 SGHKS, CDR2 YYEKEE (reference sequence). CDR3 residues: CASSSGQGAQYEQYF. The CDR3 bases are TGTGCCAGCAGCTCTGGACAGGGGGCCCAATACGAGCAGTACTTC.

The chain links TRBV29-1 to TRBJ2-7; TRBD2 matches at 9 bases. CDR1 is SQVTM, CDR2 ANQGSEA, per germline. Germline trimming cut 4 bases from V and 7 bases from J; bases unmatched to any gene: 5. The CDR3 is made up of 12 amino acids. CDR3 in amino acids: CSVGLLAGEQYF. In DNA form, the CDR3 reads TGCAGCGTTGGGCTGCTAGCGGGAGAGCAGTACTTC.

Comment on this clone: A junction end diverges from the germline sequence, so it may reflect a read error. Other nucleotide sequences in the sample specify the same CDR3. The chain uses TRBV6-1 and TRBJ1-2; 8 bases fit TRBD1. CDR1 and CDR2 (germline): MNHNS, SASEGT. This CDR3 has 13 amino acids. This CDR3 reads CASSEQGAYGYTF. The CDR3 DNA reads as TGTGCCAGCAGTGAGCAGGGGGCCTATGGCTACACCTTT.

The chain combines TRBV27 with TRBJ2-2; 13 bases are shared with TRBD2. This CDR3 spans 18 amino acids. Unmatched junction bases numbered 12, after V lost 6 bases and J lost 5 bases. Germline loops: CDR1 MNHEY, CDR2 SMNVEV (reference sequence). CDR3 sequence: CASRWTSGGYGSTGELFF. The CDR3 nucleotides are TGTGCCAGCAGATGGACTAGCGGGGGATACGGGAGTACCGGGGAGCTGTTTTTT.

The chain couples TRBV2 to TRBJ1-4; unclear D gene. CDR3 size: 13 residues. Trimming removed 3 bases at V and 7 bases at J, with 9 bases between. Germline CDR1 is SNHLY and CDR2 is FYNNEI. CDR3 sequence reads: CASSEVFGEKLFF. CDR3 bases: TGTGCCAGCAGTGAGGTTTTCGGTGAAAAACTGTTTTTT.

The chain has TRBV20-1 and TRBJ2-7; D gene ambiguous. The V end was cut by 6 bases, the J end by 4 bases, with 10 bases between. CDR3 length: 11 residues. Germline V gene lookup returns CDR1 DFQATT and CDR2 SNEGSKA (reference sequence). The CDR3 loop is CSAEFSYEQYF. In nucleotides, the CDR3 is TGCAGTGCGGAGTTTAGTTACGAGCAGTACTTC.

This clone was seen just once. This chain joins TRBV15 and TRBJ1-1, with a possible D match to TRBD1 (6 bases). The CDR3 consists of 11 residues. V lost 2 bases and J 8 bases, leaving 6 bases between the germline ends. Germline V gene data show CDR1 as LNHNV and CDR2 as YYDKDF (reference sequence). The CDR3 DNA reads as TGTGCCACCAGCAGAACAGGGGAAGCTTTCTTT. Protein product: CATSRTGEAFF.

The V call is TRBV11-2, the J call TRBJ2-2, with D perhaps TRBD1 (5 bases). CDR3 length: 14 residues. Looked up from germline, CDR1 is SGHAT and CDR2 is FQNNGV. Trimming stripped 1 base from V and 3 bases from J, with 6 bases between. The CDR3 DNA follows: TGTGCCAGCAGCTTAGCCAGGGACACCGGGGAGCTGTTTTTT. Encoded protein: CASSLARDTGELFF.

The chain employs TRBV6-5 and TRBJ2-7, with D possibly TRBD1 on 5 matching bases. V was cut by 9 bases and J by 1 base, with 13 bases left in between. This CDR3 has 13 residues. Looked up from germline, CDR1 is MNHEY and CDR2 is SVGAGI. The CDR3 nucleotides are TGTGCCAGTTTCAGGGCAGGGTCCTACGAGCAGTACTTC. It yields the protein CASFRAGSYEQYF.

The chain has TRBV5-4 and TRBJ2-5, with 12 nucleotides matching TRBD2. CDR3 length equals 15 residues. The V segment lost 4 bases and the J segment 2 bases; nucleotides outside the gene matches: 3. Looked up from germline, CDR1 is SGHNT and CDR2 is YYREEE (reference sequence). CDR3 protein: CASSPGTSGQETQYF. CDR3 nucleotide sequence: TGTGCCAGCAGCCCGGGGACTAGCGGGCAAGAGACCCAGTACTTC.

V is TRBV4-2 and J is TRBJ2-1; 10 bases align to TRBD1. Germline CDR1 reads LGHNA; CDR2 reads YNFKEQ. CDR3 size: 15 residues. V was pared by 3 bases and J by 4 bases, with 3 bases of the junction left unmatched. The CDR3: CASSHPGQGYNEQFF. The CDR3 DNA sequence: TGTGCCAGCAGCCATCCGGGACAGGGGTACAATGAGCAGTTCTTC.

This clone was seen once. The rearrangement links TRBV6-6 to TRBJ1-2; possibly TRBD1 for D (6 bases). The CDR3 consists of 14 residues. Germline CDR1 MNHNY, CDR2 SVGAGI (reference sequence). V gave up 2 bases and J gave up 4 bases, with 11 bases separating them. CDR3 bases: TGTGCCAGCAGTTACGACCCAGGGGCCTATGGCTACACCTTC. It codes for CASSYDPGAYGYTF.